These 8 T cell receptor beta chains share one sample of origin, sequenced in a study of blood T cell repertoires in COVID-19. This table comes from immunoSEQ multiplex PCR, and its TCRdb copy is limited to in-frame clones, with some not included. The sample carries 200,000 to 250,000 clones, around 86% recorded once. Specimen: peripheral blood. The receptors were gathered from a man in his 60s with acute or convalescent COVID-19.

The J gene is TRBJ2-1, the V gene TRBV11-2, with 13 bases identical to TRBD2. Per the germline V gene, CDR1 is SGHAT and CDR2 is FQNNGV. The J segment lost 4 bases and the V segment lost 10 bases, leaving 7 bases of the junction unmatched. The CDR3 contains 15 residues. CDR3 sequence reads: CATELAGGRYNEQFF. CDR3 sequence (DNA): TGTGCCACCGAACTAGCGGGGGGGCGATACAATGAGCAGTTCTTC. The variable domain in full, completed from reference TRBV11-2 and TRBJ2-1, reads EAGVAQSPRYKIIEKRQSVAFWCNPISGHATLYWYQQILGQGPKLLIQFQNNGVVDDSQLPKDRFSAERLKGVDSTLKIQPAKLEDSAVYLCATELAGGRYNEQFFGPGTRLTVL.

This clone was counted only a few times. The chain combines TRBV9 with TRBJ2-7; 8 nucleotides line up with TRBD2. This CDR3 has 14 residues. Unmatched junction bases numbered 1, after V lost 0 bases and J lost 2 bases. Germline CDR1 reads SGDLS; CDR2 reads YYNGEE. The CDR3, as DNA: TGTGCCAGCAGCGTAGACGGGGGGGCCTACGAGCAGTACTTC. It codes for CASSVDGGAYEQYF.

The chain is built from TRBV5-4 and TRBJ1-6, with TRBD1 matching over 7 bases. J gave up 1 base and V 4 bases, and 2 bases lay outside the gene matches. CDR1 and CDR2 (germline): SGHNT, YYREEE (reference sequence). This CDR3 comprises 15 residues. The CDR3 reads CASSPQGSYNSPLHF. CDR3 in DNA: TGTGCCAGCAGCCCACAGGGGTCCTATAATTCACCCCTCCACTTT.

As DNA, the CDR3 is TGTGCCAGCAGTGGACCCCTAGCGGGGGGGAGGAATGAGCAGTTCTTC. This codes for CASSGPLAGGRNEQFF. J is TRBJ2-1 and V is TRBV6-1, with TRBD2 matching over 12 bases. Germline CDR1 is MNHNS and CDR2 is SASEGT. The V segment lost 4 bases and the J segment 7 bases; nucleotides outside the gene matches: 8. The CDR3 is made up of 16 amino acids.

The chain recombines TRBV5-8 with TRBJ2-1; 8 bases fit TRBD1. The CDR3 is made up of 16 amino acids. Germline V gives CDR1 SGHTS, CDR2 YDEGEE. J was trimmed by 6 bases and V by 3 bases; bases with no gene match: 11. CDR3 sequence reads: CASSSVLQGAFNEQFF. CDR3 DNA: TGTGCCAGCAGCTCTGTCTTGCAGGGGGCCTTCAATGAGCAGTTCTTC.

The gene calls are TRBV6-6 and TRBJ1-5; the match to TRBD1 covers 9 bases. J lost 1 base, V lost 6 bases, and 4 bases had no gene match. Germline CDR1 and CDR2: MNHNY and SVGAGI (reference sequence). The CDR3 spans 15 residues. The CDR3 DNA follows: TGTGCCAGCAGCTCCGGGACAGGGAGCAATCAGCCCCAGCATTTT. Its translation: CASSSGTGSNQPQHF.

The rearrangement uses TRBV9 and TRBJ1-3; the D gene is possibly TRBD1 (6 bases). The germline CDR1 and CDR2 sequences are SGDLS and YYNGEE. The CDR3 has 16 residues. V was cut by 4 bases and J by 7 bases, with 21 bases left in between. The CDR3 here is CASSRAPGAQGNTIYF. The CDR3 nucleotides read TGTGCCAGCAGCAGAGCCCCAGGGGCGCAGGGGAACACCATATATTTT.

The chain employs TRBV18 and TRBJ2-3; 9 nucleotides match TRBD2. Losses at the gene ends were 1 base for V and 0 bases for J; bases not matched to a gene: 5. This CDR3 comprises 17 residues. CDR1 is KGHSH and CDR2 is LQKENI in the germline V gene. The CDR3: CASSPRWTSASTDTQYF. Here the CDR3 DNA reads TGTGCCAGCTCACCACGATGGACTAGCGCTAGCACAGATACGCAGTATTTT.